Below are 6 T cell receptor beta chains sequenced from a single sample in a study of shared clonotypes between healthy human individuals. CD45RO-negative, CCR7-selected cells formed the naive CD8 fraction, which excluded terminally differentiated effector memory CD45RA+ cells. Measured with immunoSEQ multiplex PCR; TCRdb has only the in-frame clones, and not every one. The top ten hold about 0.21% of the sample, which has roughly 770,000 clones, about 96% seen once. Sequenced sample: naive CD8+ T cells sorted from blood. The receptors were sampled from a man aged 30-40 years in good health.

V usage is TRBV27 and J usage is TRBJ2-1, with 11 bases aligning to TRBD2. The CDR3 length is 16 residues. CDR1 is MNHEY, CDR2 SMNVEV, per germline (reference sequence). The trim removed 5 bases at V and 0 bases at J, leaving 3 bases unmatched. The CDR3 DNA reads TGTGCCAGCAGTAAGACTAGCGGGATCTCCTACAATGAGCAGTTCTTC. It specifies CASSKTSGISYNEQFF.

The chain employs TRBV7-2 and TRBJ1-3, with TRBD1 matching 10 bases. The junction had 6 bases not matched to a gene; V was cut back by 5 bases and J by 5 bases. Germline CDR1 is SGHTA and CDR2 is FQGNSA. The CDR3 has 15 amino acids. The CDR3 reads CASSQTGGGRNTIYF. The CDR3 coding sequence is TGTGCCAGCAGCCAGACAGGGGGCGGCAGAAACACCATATATTTT. The whole variable domain, filled in from reference TRBV7-2 and TRBJ1-3, reads GAGVSQSPSNKVTEKGKDVELRCDPISGHTALYWYRQSLGQGLEFLIYFQGNSAPDKSGLPSDRFSAERTGGSVSTLTIQRTQQEDSAVYLCASSQTGGGRNTIYFGEGSWLTVV.

This chain connects TRBV28 to TRBJ2-7; no reliable D call. CDR1 is MDHEN and CDR2 is SYDVKM in the germline V gene. The CDR3 is made up of 13 amino acids. The ends were cut back, 5 bases at V and 5 bases at J, with 13 bases in the middle. CDR3 residues: CASSQQIVHEQYF. Here the CDR3 DNA reads TGTGCCAGCAGTCAGCAAATCGTCCACGAGCAGTACTTC. Based on the CDR3 plus reference TRBV28 and TRBJ2-7, the full variable domain is DVKVTQSSRYLVKRTGEKVFLECVQDMDHENMFWYRQDPGLGLRLIYFSYDVKMKEKGDIPEGYSVSREKKERFSLILESASTNQTSMYLCASSQQIVHEQYFGPGTRLTVT.

This chain links TRBV27 with TRBJ1-5; unclear D gene. Per germline, CDR1 MNHEY and CDR2 SMNVEV (reference sequence). V was shortened by 2 bases and J by 7 bases, with 9 bases between the two germline ends. CDR3 length equals 13 residues. CDR3 in amino acids: CASSLGVRQPQHF. The CDR3 coding sequence is TGTGCCAGCAGTTTAGGAGTACGACAGCCCCAGCATTTT.

Of note for this clone: The sample contains more than one DNA sequence encoding this CDR3. This CDR3 is CASSDRYNEQFF. CDR3 in DNA: TGTGCCAGCAGTGACAGATACAATGAGCAGTTCTTC. The gene calls are TRBV25-1 and TRBJ2-1; D is undetermined. This CDR3 comprises 12 residues. V was clipped by 3 bases and J by 4 bases, with 4 bases between them. CDR1 MGHDK and CDR2 SYGVNS come from the germline V gene.

The chain joins TRBV27 to TRBJ2-5; D possibly corresponds to TRBD1 (5 bases). CDR1 is MNHEY and CDR2 is SMNVEV in the germline V gene (reference sequence). V lost 1 base to trimming and J lost 0 bases, with 12 bases between them. The CDR3 has 16 amino acids. CDR3 in amino acids: CASSLWPPRDQETQYF. CDR3 DNA sequence: TGTGCCAGCAGTTTATGGCCACCCAGGGACCAAGAGACCCAGTACTTC.